What follows is one TCR beta chain and its context. Its antigen is currently not known. No per-base quality is available; no much larger clone lies one base away. These data belong to a study of beta chain features in type 1 diabetes (dated by TCRdb to between 2017 and 2018). Describing the broader study: Patients and healthy donors did not differ in mean age, gender distribution, total cell number or subset yield. Naive and central memory subsets were obtained from all 30 or so donors, but regulatory and stem cell-like memory subsets were isolated from only 8 patients and about eight healthy donors. The study compared the TCRB repertoires of sorted circulating CD4+ T cell subsets in recently diagnosed type 1 diabetes patients with those in matched healthy donors. A total of some 100,000,000 sorted cells were examined across all samples, and the number of cells per subset was strongly correlated with RNA yield. Beyond this particular receptor, the publication reports: Only small numbers of individuals were included in the HLA sub-analyses, which left unresolved whether HLA type had any influence on TCRB rearrangement. PCR might favor shorter templates, but patient and control samples were amplified and corrected together, so any skew would affect both groups equally. Naive, central memory and regulatory TCRB repertoires appeared more similar among patients than among healthy donors. In all four CD4+ subsets, TCRB CDR3 length was moderately but significantly shorter in type 1 diabetes patients. Because cDNA rather than genomic DNA was sequenced, highly expressing activated cells could have been over-represented, although no difference in activation and CD3 levels was found between groups. At VDJ recombination sites, patients with type 1 diabetes made fewer insertions and deleted more nucleotides, a pattern implying thymic rearrangement abnormalities.

Each donor gave one peripheral blood draw, roughly 120 mL on average, collected into heparinised tubes. A BD FACSAria II and a panel including CD45RO, CCR7, CD25, CD127, CD95 and CD27 were used to sort naive, central memory, regulatory and stem cell-like memory CD4+ T cells. A purity above 95% was achieved for all sorted populations. Right away, PBMCs were isolated by Lymphoprep density gradient centrifugation and were stained directly, with no culture step. Samples were stained and sorted in pairs, with one healthy donor and one patient per experiment, so that batch effects were minimized. From the germline V gene, CDR1 is SGHTA and CDR2 is FQGNSA. V is shortened by 5 bases, J by 3 bases, and the region joining them spans 17 bases. From its cysteine to its phenylalanine, the CDR3 spans 15 amino acids. The read is trimmed to its CDR3 DNA, 45 bases read in frame from base 1. The High Capacity cDNA Reverse Transcription Kit was used to reverse transcribe all of the isolated RNA, meaning that expressed TCRB transcripts were what got sequenced. For stem cell-like memory T cell samples, survey-depth immunoSEQ sequencing was used, averaging around 1 million total reads per sample. After sorted cells were lysed in RLT buffer, RNA was extracted with DNase-treated RNeasy Micro or Mini kits, with the choice depending on cell number. Each cell subset was processed separately to prevent cross-contamination, with patient and healthy donor samples processed together. Using the immunoSEQ multiplex PCR, TCRB sequences were amplified from cDNA into 87-bp fragments spanning the CDR3 region. Amplicons were sequenced on the Illumina HiSeq platform. Concerning the study's data processing: PCR bias was corrected computationally using synthetic template baselines, and reads within Hamming distance 2 were collapsed, with unmergeable singletons discarded. Reads were aligned to IMGT to assign V, D and J genes, CDR3 length, and insertions or deletions at six rearrangement sites. Clonotype counts were normalized to sorted cell number within each subset before computing true diversity and Gini coefficients with the tcR R package. The overlap coefficient, calculated on TCRB nucleotide sequences, was used to measure repertoire sharing. Held by TCRdb, this immuneACCESS table contains in-frame sequences only and omits some clones. Under half of the omission traces to an unresolved V gene where checked; the cause of the rest is unknown. V and J calls and clone size are copied from that table; D and trimming were computed from the DNA. This sample has 110,000 or so clones in its table, and roughly 40% of those were observed once. The leading ten clones occupy about 0.063% of the sample.

This TCR was recovered from a woman aged 18-30 years in good health. The source material was stem cell memory CD4+ T cells from blood. In light of the paper, this sample's cell subset or site label describes: stem cell-like memory CD4+ T cells. This chain is built from TRBV7-2 and TRBJ2-7; the D region possibly corresponds to TRBD1 (6 bases align). The nucleotide sequence is given as TGTGCCAGCAGCCCCTCCTTAAGGGGGTTCTACGAGCAGTACTTC. Translated, it gives CASSPSLRGFYEQYF.